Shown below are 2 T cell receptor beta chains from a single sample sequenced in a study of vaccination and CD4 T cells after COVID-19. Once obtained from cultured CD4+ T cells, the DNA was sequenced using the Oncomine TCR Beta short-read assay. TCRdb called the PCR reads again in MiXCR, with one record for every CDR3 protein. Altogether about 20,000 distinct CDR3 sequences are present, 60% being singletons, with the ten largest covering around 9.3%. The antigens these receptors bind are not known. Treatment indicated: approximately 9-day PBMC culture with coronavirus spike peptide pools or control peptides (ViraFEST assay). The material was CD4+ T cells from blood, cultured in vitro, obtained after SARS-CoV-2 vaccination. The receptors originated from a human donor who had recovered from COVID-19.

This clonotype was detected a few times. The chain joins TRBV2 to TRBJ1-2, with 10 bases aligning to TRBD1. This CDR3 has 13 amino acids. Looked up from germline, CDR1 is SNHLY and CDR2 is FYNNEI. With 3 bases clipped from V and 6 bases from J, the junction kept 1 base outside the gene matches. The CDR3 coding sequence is TGTGCCAGCAGTGAGGACAGGGGGAATGGCTACACCTTC. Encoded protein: CASSEDRGNGYTF.

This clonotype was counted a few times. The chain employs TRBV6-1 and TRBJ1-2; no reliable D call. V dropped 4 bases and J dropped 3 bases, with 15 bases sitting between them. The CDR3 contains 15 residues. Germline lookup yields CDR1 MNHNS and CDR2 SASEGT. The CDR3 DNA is TGTGCCAGCAGTGTGGTTCTAGCGGCACACTATGGCTACACCTTC. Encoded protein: CASSVVLAAHYGYTF.